This T cell receptor beta chain was retrieved from a study of glioma-infiltrating T cells after dendritic cell vaccination. With regard to this clone: Its antigen is as yet unknown.

Trimming removed 5 bases from V and 4 bases from J, with 3 bases in between. The CDR3 sequence is 10 residues long. The germline V gene has CDR1 MNHNS and CDR2 SASEGT. The table came from immunoSEQ multiplex PCR; TCRdb's copy has only in-frame clones and leaves some out. The sample consists of over 55,000 clones, approximately 81% of them appearing once. Study findings and constraints: Higher pretreatment TIL content predicted longer progression-free time and survival. Higher TCR clonality did not directly relate to longer survival.

Before vaccination, two weeks after the third vaccination, and at progression, PBMC were collected. This TCR derives from a human donor with glioblastoma. The J gene is TRBJ2-7, the V gene TRBV6-1; no definite D call. Sequences were derived from blood, sampled before dendritic cell vaccination. The CDR3 coding sequence is TGTGCCAGCAGTCAATACGAGCAGTACTTC. Its translation is CASSQYEQYF.